This paragraph reports one T cell receptor beta chain. The germline gives CDR1 SGHVS, CDR2 FQNEAQ. The CDR3 is made up of 12 amino acids. Trimming removed 0 bases from V and 13 bases from J, with 10 bases in between. This entry comes from a study of blood T cell repertoires in COVID-19. Study in general: Spain, Italy and the United States supplied samples that represented acute and convalescent COVID-19. PBMCs, B-cell-depleted T cells, or T cells were the source of the cDNA or gDNA that made up the material.

Original handling: Amplification with reference gene primers provided the estimates of nucleated cell counts. The data were produced by immunoSEQ multiplex PCR, yet TCRdb's version contains in-frame clones alone and is incomplete. Clonal size and the V and J genes are those of that table, whereas D and trimming came from the DNA. The table has 350,000 or so clones, roughly 90% seen once. In the 2 weeks before study entry, exposed participants met a COVID-19 case, which was PCR-confirmed or clinician-diagnosed. Sequenced: PBMCs or T cells enriched from blood (not recorded which). This clonotype was obtained from a woman aged 25 to 39 who had been exposed to COVID-19. This chain connects TRBV7-8 to TRBJ2-1; D remains ambiguous. The CDR3 DNA reads TGTGCCAGCAGCTTAGCCCTAGGAGAACAGTTCTTC. As protein: CASSLALGEQFF.